This TCR beta chain was documented in a study of T cell changes during pregnancy in multiple sclerosis. Sequencing was performed with immunoSEQ multiplex PCR; in TCRdb, only in-frame clones are kept and a portion is missing. The sample comprises fewer than 25,000 clones, about 89% of which are singletons, and 0.67% rests with the top ten. The CDR3 runs to 11 residues. V was shortened by 1 base and J by 8 bases, with 5 bases between the two germline ends. CDR1 is ENHRY and CDR2 is SYGVKD in the germline V gene. This TCR was sampled from a female donor in good health, enrolled as a control in a pregnancy study. Sequenced here: CD4+ T cells from peripheral blood mononuclear cells, sampled in the third trimester of pregnancy. The chain uses TRBV10-3 and TRBJ1-2, with D unresolved. The CDR3 DNA is TGTGCCATCAGTGAGTGGGAGGGCTACACCTTC. Translating gives CAISEWEGYTF.